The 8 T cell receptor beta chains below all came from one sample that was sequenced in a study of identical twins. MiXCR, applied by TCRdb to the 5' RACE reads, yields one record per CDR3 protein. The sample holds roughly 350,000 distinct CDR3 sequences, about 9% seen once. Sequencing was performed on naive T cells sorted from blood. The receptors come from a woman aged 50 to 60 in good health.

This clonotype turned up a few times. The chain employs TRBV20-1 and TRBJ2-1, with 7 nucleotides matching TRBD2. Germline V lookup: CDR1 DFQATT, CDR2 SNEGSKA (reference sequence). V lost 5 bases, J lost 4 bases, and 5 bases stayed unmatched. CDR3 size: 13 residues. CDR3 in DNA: TGCAGTGCTGAAGGCGGGGGTTACAATGAGCAGTTCTTC. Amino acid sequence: CSAEGGGYNEQFF.

The CDR3 is CASSQEGPPISYNEQFF. CDR3 sequence (DNA): TGCGCCAGCAGCCAAGAGGGACCCCCCATCTCCTACAATGAGCAGTTCTTC. The chain combines TRBV4-1 with TRBJ2-1; D may correspond to TRBD1 or TRBD2 (5 bases each). The V gene lost 0 bases and the J gene lost 0 bases, with 12 bases spanning the gap. The CDR3 is 17 amino acids. Germline V gene data show CDR1 as MGHRA and CDR2 as YSYEKL.

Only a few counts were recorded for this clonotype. This CDR3 reads CASSSPRSGTSYEQYV. CDR3 nucleotide sequence: TGTGCCAGCAGCTCCCCCCGTTCAGGGACCTCCTACGAGCAGTACGTC. The J gene is TRBJ2-7, the V gene TRBV6-4; tentatively, D is TRBD1 or TRBD2 (5 bases each). Trimming stripped 6 bases from V and 0 bases from J, with 18 bases between. Germline assignment: CDR1 MRHNA and CDR2 SNTAGT. The CDR3 loop spans 16 amino acids.

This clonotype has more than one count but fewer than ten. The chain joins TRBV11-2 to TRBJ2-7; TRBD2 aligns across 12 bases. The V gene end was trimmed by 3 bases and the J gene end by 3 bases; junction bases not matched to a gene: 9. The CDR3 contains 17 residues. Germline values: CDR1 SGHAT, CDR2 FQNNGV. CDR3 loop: CASSLRLAGVGGYEQYF. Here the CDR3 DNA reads TGTGCCAGCAGCTTGAGACTAGCGGGAGTCGGGGGCTACGAGCAGTACTTC.

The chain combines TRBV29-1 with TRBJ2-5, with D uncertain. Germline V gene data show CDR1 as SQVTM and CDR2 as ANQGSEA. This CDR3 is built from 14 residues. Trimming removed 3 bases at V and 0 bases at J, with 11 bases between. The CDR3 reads CSVDGIGHQETQYF. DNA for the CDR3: TGCAGCGTTGACGGAATTGGACACCAAGAGACCCAGTACTTC.

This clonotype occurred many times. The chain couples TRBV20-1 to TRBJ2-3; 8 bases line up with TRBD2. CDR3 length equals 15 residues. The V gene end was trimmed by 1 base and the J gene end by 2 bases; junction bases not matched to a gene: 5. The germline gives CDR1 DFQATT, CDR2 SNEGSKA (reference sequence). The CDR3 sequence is CSARAVAGTTDTQYF. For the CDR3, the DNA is TGCAGTGCTAGAGCCGTAGCGGGAACCACAGATACGCAGTATTTT.

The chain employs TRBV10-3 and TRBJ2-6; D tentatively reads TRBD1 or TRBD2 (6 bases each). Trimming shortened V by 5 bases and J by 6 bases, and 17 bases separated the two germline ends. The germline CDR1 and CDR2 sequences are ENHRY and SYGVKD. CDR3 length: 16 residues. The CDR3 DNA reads TGTGCCATCAGTATCCTACAGGGCGGGGAGGCCAACGTCCTGACTTTC. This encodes CAISILQGGEANVLTF.

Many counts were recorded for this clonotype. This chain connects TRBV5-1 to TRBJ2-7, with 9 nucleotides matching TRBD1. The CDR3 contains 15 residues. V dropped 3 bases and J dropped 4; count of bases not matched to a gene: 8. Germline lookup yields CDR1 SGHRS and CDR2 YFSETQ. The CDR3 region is CASSSRWGQGYEQYF. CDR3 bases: TGCGCCAGCAGCTCACGGTGGGGACAGGGTTACGAGCAGTACTTC.